Given below is one TCR beta chain in context. The antigen remains unidentified. Germline V lookup: CDR1 SQVTM, CDR2 ANQGSEA. The CDR3 is 12 residues long. The data stem from a study of Ad26.COV2.S vaccination and SARS-CoV-2 variants. For the study at large: Ad26.COV2.S, an intramuscular injection, was given once or twice 56 days apart.

General study findings and limits: Vaccine recipients posted higher spike-specific TCR breadth than their placebo counterparts.

Treatment described: 19 received Ad26.COV2.S at low or high dose, single or two shots; roughly five received placebo; per-sample allocation not given. Sampling occurred on day 63 after the first vaccine or placebo injection. At a Boston site, the person donating was an adult of 18-55 years. Only in-frame clones appear in the TCRdb table, and some are missing; sequencing was by immunoSEQ multiplex PCR. The sample lists about 680,000 clones, approximately 88% occurring once. This receptor was taken from a person between 18 and 60 years old who received the Ad26.COV2.S COVID-19 vaccine or a placebo. The sequenced sample was peripheral blood, obtained in a trial of Ad26.COV2.S vaccine versus placebo. The chain carries TRBV29-1 and TRBJ1-4, with a tentative D call TRBD1 (6 bases). Here the CDR3 DNA reads TGCAGAGAGACAGGAGCGGATGAAAAACTGTTTTTT. It codes for CRETGADEKLFF.